These T cell receptor beta chains were read from a single sample in a study of T-cell reconstitution after alpha-beta-depleted transplantation in children. TCRdb redid the calling of the PCR reads with MiXCR, one entry per CDR3 protein. Here the sample spans hundreds of thousands of distinct CDR3 sequences, 8% to 9.5% being singletons. Sequencing used PBMCs from the stem cell graft donor, obtained from the stem cell graft. The source of these receptors is a human donor who donated a stem cell graft to a child with acute lymphoblastic leukemia. Each CDR3 is given with its conserved first and last residue. The order of the fields is J gene, D gene, clone size, V gene, CDR3 protein, CDR3 DNA. A D gene is named only where the DNA matches it firmly. Clone size is stated in some rows and not others, as once, few, many or a class when expanded.

TRBJ1-2	TRBD1	few	TRBV5-1	CASRLGTVDTSGYTF	TGCGCCAGCAGACTGGGGACAGTAGACACCTCTGGCTACACCTTC
TRBJ2-5	TRBD1	few	TRBV7-2	CASRAGTGVETQYF	TGTGCCAGCAGGGCCGGGACAGGGGTAGAGACCCAGTACTTC
TRBJ1-4	NA	NA	TRBV7-2	CASRSGTKLFF	TGTGCCAGCAGATCCGGTACTAAACTGTTTTTT
TRBJ1-6	NA	many	TRBV12-3/TRBV12-4	CASSFDGENSPLHF	TGTGCCAGCAGTTTTGACGGGGAGAATTCACCCCTCCACTTT
TRBJ1-5	TRBD1	few	TRBV20-1	CSASSDRAMGNQPQHF	TGCAGTGCTAGTAGTGACAGGGCGATGGGAAATCAGCCCCAGCATTTT
TRBJ2-1	NA	few	TRBV29-1	CSVEDVASSYNEQFF	TGCAGCGTTGAAGATGTAGCGAGCTCCTACAATGAGCAGTTCTTC
TRBJ1-3	NA	few	TRBV11-2	CASSLGHGTSGNTIYF	TGTGCCAGCAGCTTAGGCCACGGGACCTCTGGAAACACCATATATTTT
TRBJ2-7	NA	few	TRBV20-1	CSASSSYYEQYF	TGCAGTGCTAGTTCCTCCTACTACGAGCAGTACTTC
TRBJ2-1	NA	many	TRBV18	CASSPNRASSYNEQFF	TGTGCCAGCTCACCGAACAGGGCGAGCTCCTACAATGAGCAGTTCTTC
TRBJ1-2	NA	few	TRBV10-2	CASSGGTEDGYTF	TGCGCCAGCAGTGGGGGGACGGAAGATGGCTACACCTTC
TRBJ1-5	NA	many	TRBV6-5	CASSPAGGNSNQPQHF	TGTGCCAGCAGTCCCGCAGGCGGGAACTCGAATCAGCCCCAGCATTTT
TRBJ2-7	NA	many	TRBV29-1	CSVGHGDYEQYF	TGCAGCGTTGGCCACGGAGACTACGAGCAGTACTTC
TRBJ1-2	NA	few	TRBV5-4	CASSYTGYGYTF	TGTGCCAGCAGCTATACAGGCTATGGCTACACCTTC
TRBJ2-2	NA	few	TRBV7-6	CASSLESGQNTGELFF	TGTGCCAGCAGCTTAGAATCGGGACAAAACACCGGGGAGCTGTTTTTT
TRBJ1-1	TRBD1	once	TRBV5-1	CASSFIPGQSEAFF	TGCGCCAGCAGCTTCATACCGGGACAGTCTGAAGCTTTCTTT
TRBJ1-4	TRBD1	few	TRBV25-1	CASSEPGQGTNEKLFF	TGTGCCAGCAGTGAACCGGGACAGGGGACTAATGAAAAACTGTTTTTT
TRBJ2-2	NA	few	TRBV29-1	CSVDGPNTGELFF	TGCAGCGTTGACGGACCGAACACCGGGGAGCTGTTTTTT
TRBJ1-3	TRBD1	NA	TRBV7-9	CASSLGTGVGNTIYF	TGTGCCAGCAGCTTAGGGACAGGGGTTGGAAACACCATATATTTT
TRBJ2-3	TRBD1	many	TRBV2	CASSEFGQGTDTQYF	TGTGCCAGCAGTGAATTTGGACAGGGCACAGATACGCAGTATTTT
TRBJ1-2	TRBD1	few	TRBV19	CASSMGQGAFNYGYTF	TGTGCCAGTAGTATGGGACAGGGGGCATTCAACTATGGCTACACCTTC
TRBJ2-7	NA	NA	TRBV11-2	CASSLSSGLTYEQYF	TGTGCCAGCAGCTTAAGTAGCGGACTGACCTACGAGCAGTACTTC
TRBJ2-2	TRBD2	NA	TRBV4-3	CASRSTSLSGELFF	TGCGCCAGCAGATCGACTAGCTTGTCCGGGGAGCTGTTTTTT
TRBJ1-6	NA	NA	TRBV5-1	CASSLSPVAQTPLHF	TGCGCCAGCAGCTTGTCCCCGGTGGCACAAACTCCCCTCCACTTT
TRBJ2-3	TRBD1	NA	TRBV7-2	CASSLSGQGTGTQYF	TGTGCCAGCAGCTTATCAGGACAGGGGACAGGTACGCAGTATTTT
TRBJ2-2	NA	many	TRBV12-3/TRBV12-4	CASKGEGGELFF	TGTGCCAGCAAGGGGGAGGGCGGGGAGCTGTTTTTT
TRBJ1-1	NA	many	TRBV3-1	CASSPSLGRNTEAFF	TGTGCCAGCAGCCCCTCCCTCGGGAGAAACACTGAAGCTTTCTTT
TRBJ2-5	TRBD2	NA	TRBV9	CASSVDTSGGRRETQYF	TGTGCCAGCAGCGTAGATACTAGCGGGGGGCGGAGGGAGACCCAGTACTTC
TRBJ2-7	NA	many	TRBV25-1	CASSGGGRIEQYF	TGTGCCAGCAGTGGTGGAGGTAGGATCGAGCAGTACTTC
TRBJ2-5	NA	few	TRBV11-2	CASSLDWGPSETQYF	TGTGCCAGCAGCTTAGATTGGGGCCCCTCAGAGACCCAGTACTTC
TRBJ2-1	TRBD2	few	TRBV12-3/TRBV12-4	CASSLVLAGDDEQFF	TGTGCCAGCAGTTTAGTTCTAGCGGGGGATGATGAGCAGTTCTTC
TRBJ1-5	TRBD1	NA	TRBV12-3/TRBV12-4	CASSFGTGGRNQPQHF	TGTGCCAGCAGCTTCGGGACAGGGGGCCGCAATCAGCCCCAGCATTTT
TRBJ2-7	NA	many	TRBV7-2	CASSLAQSEIYEQYF	TGTGCCAGCAGCTTAGCGCAATCCGAGATATACGAGCAGTACTTC
TRBJ1-5	NA	many	TRBV12-3/TRBV12-4	CASSLGSGHQPQHF	TGTGCCAGCAGTTTAGGGTCAGGGCATCAGCCCCAGCATTTT
TRBJ1-5	NA	NA	TRBV30	CAWSARDDQPQHF	TGTGCCTGGAGTGCCAGGGACGATCAGCCCCAGCATTTT
TRBJ2-7	TRBD1	NA	TRBV10-2	CASRDRYNSYEQYF	TGCGCCAGCAGGGACAGGTATAACTCCTACGAGCAGTACTTC
TRBJ2-2	NA	many	TRBV6-6	CASRSGTGELFF	TGTGCCAGCAGGTCGGGAACCGGGGAGCTGTTTTTT
TRBJ2-3	NA	once	TRBV7-2	CASSPWGQISSTDTQYF	TGTGCCAGCAGCCCATGGGGGCAGATCTCTAGCACAGATACGCAGTATTTT
TRBJ1-2	TRBD1	few	TRBV4-3	CASSQERGLGTGHGYTF	TGCGCCAGCAGCCAAGAAAGGGGCCTGGGGACAGGGCATGGCTACACCTTC
TRBJ2-1	NA	NA	TRBV6-2/TRBV6-3	CASQGSSSYNEQFF	TGTGCCAGCCAGGGCTCTAGCTCCTACAATGAGCAGTTCTTC
TRBJ2-1	NA	many	TRBV5-1	CASSLDSYNEQFF	TGCGCCAGCAGCCTGGACAGCTACAATGAGCAGTTCTTC
TRBJ2-2	NA	few	TRBV5-1	CASSVDRFSGELFF	TGCGCCAGCAGCGTCGACAGGTTTTCCGGGGAGCTGTTTTTT
TRBJ2-3	TRBD2	few	TRBV7-9	CASSSREGWGTQYF	TGTGCCAGCAGCTCCCGGGAGGGCTGGGGTACGCAGTATTTT
TRBJ1-1	TRBD1	few	TRBV5-1	CASSERTGQGSEAFF	TGCGCCAGCAGCGAGCGAACGGGACAGGGGTCTGAAGCTTTCTTT
TRBJ2-7	NA	few	TRBV5-1	CASSLRAGSPEQYF	TGCGCCAGCAGCTTGCGGGCAGGTAGCCCGGAGCAGTACTTC
TRBJ1-5	TRBD1	NA	TRBV5-6	CASSLLLPGQGIEGNQPQHF	TGTGCCAGCAGCCTCCTCCTCCCGGGACAGGGAATCGAGGGCAATCAGCCCCAGCATTTT
TRBJ2-7	NA	many	TRBV12-5	CASGDSYEQYF	TGTGCTAGTGGGGACAGTTACGAGCAGTACTTC